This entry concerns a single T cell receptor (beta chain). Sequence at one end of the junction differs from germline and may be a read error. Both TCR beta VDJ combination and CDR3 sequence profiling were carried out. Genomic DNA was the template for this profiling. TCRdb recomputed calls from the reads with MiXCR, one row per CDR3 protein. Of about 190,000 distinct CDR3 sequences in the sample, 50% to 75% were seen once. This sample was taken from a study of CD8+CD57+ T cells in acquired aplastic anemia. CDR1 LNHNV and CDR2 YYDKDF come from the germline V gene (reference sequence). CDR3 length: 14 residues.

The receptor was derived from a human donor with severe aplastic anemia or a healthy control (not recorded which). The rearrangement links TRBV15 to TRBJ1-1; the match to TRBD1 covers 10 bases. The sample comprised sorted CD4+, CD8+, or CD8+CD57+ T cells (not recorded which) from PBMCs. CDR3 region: CASSLDRGQYEAFF. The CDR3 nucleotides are TGTGCCAGCAGCTTAGACAGGGGGCAATACGAAGCTTTCTTT.